The 31 T cell receptor beta chains below come from one sample, sequenced in a study of blood T cell repertoires in COVID-19. Generated by immunoSEQ multiplex PCR, the TCRdb table keeps only in-frame clones and is missing some. The sample has approximately 130,000 clones; 88% are singletons. The sequencing sample was made of peripheral blood. These receptors were obtained from a human donor in a cohort sampled during active COVID-19.

A few counts support this clone. One junction end does not reproduce the germline sequence, and a read error may be involved. V gene TRBV7-7 combines with J gene TRBJ2-1, with a weak D call TRBD1 (6 bases). CDR3 length: 16 amino acids. Germline V CDR1 and CDR2: SSHAT, FNYEAQ (reference sequence). Here the CDR3 DNA reads TGTGCTAGCAGCCCAACTGGGACATCCATGAGCAATGAGCAGTTCTTC. It specifies CASSPTGTSMSNEQFF.

CDR3 coding DNA: TGTGCCAGCAGTGAGAGGGAGCCTAACTATGGCTACACCTTC. Residues: CASSEREPNYGYTF. The chain employs TRBV2 and TRBJ1-2; D is undetermined. The CDR3 has 14 residues. From germline, CDR1 is SNHLY and CDR2 FYNNEI. V lost 3 bases and J 0 bases, leaving 8 bases between the germline ends.

The V gene is TRBV4-1, the J gene TRBJ1-2; TRBD1 might be the D (5 bases). Trimming stripped 2 bases from V and 8 bases from J, with 18 bases between. Germline V lookup: CDR1 MGHRA, CDR2 YSYEKL. This CDR3 has 15 residues. Written as DNA, the CDR3 is TGCGCCAGCAGCCAACCGACGGGCAGGGCTCGGGGCTACACCTTC. Protein product: CASSQPTGRARGYTF.

This clone occurred a few times. The chain has TRBV10-3 and TRBJ1-4; weak D call: TRBD1 (5 bases). Trimming cost V 6 bases and J 5 bases, with 10 bases left between them. This CDR3 has 13 residues. Looked up from germline, CDR1 is ENHRY and CDR2 is SYGVKD. CDR3 region: CAISGGSNEKLFF. CDR3 coding DNA: TGTGCCATCAGCGGGGGGAGCAATGAAAAACTGTTTTTT.

This chain joins TRBV28 and TRBJ2-7, with 10 bases aligning to TRBD1. Per the germline V gene, CDR1 is MDHEN and CDR2 is SYDVKM. The CDR3 covers 15 residues. V was pared by 4 bases and J by 3 bases, with 6 bases of the junction left unmatched. The CDR3 here is CASSSPRTGGYEQYF. The CDR3 DNA sequence: TGTGCCAGCAGTTCCCCGAGGACAGGGGGCTACGAGCAGTACTTC. The full variable domain, rest sourced from reference TRBV28 and TRBJ2-7, is DVKVTQSSRYLVKRTGEKVFLECVQDMDHENMFWYRQDPGLGLRLIYFSYDVKMKEKGDIPEGYSVSREKKERFSLILESASTNQTSMYLCASSSPRTGGYEQYFGPGTRLTVT.

In nucleotides, the CDR3 is TGTGCCAGTAGTCGACCGGGACTAGAATTCGGGGAGCAGTTCTTC. Its translation: CASSRPGLEFGEQFF. The chain links TRBV19 to TRBJ2-1, with 8 bases fitting TRBD2. The CDR3 extends over 15 amino acids. V dropped 5 bases and J dropped 10; count of bases not matched to a gene: 13. Germline V gene sequence: CDR1 LNHDA, CDR2 SQIVND (reference sequence).

V usage is TRBV6-4 and J usage is TRBJ2-2; D not certain. V lost 0 bases to trimming and J lost 4 bases, with 9 bases between them. Germline CDR1 reads MRHNA; CDR2 reads SNTAGT. The CDR3 contains 15 residues. CDR3 sequence reads: CASSDSLLSTGELFF. DNA of the CDR3: TGTGCCAGCAGTGACTCCCTTCTCAGCACCGGGGAGCTGTTTTTT.

This chain connects TRBV29-1 to TRBJ2-5, with D possibly being TRBD1 (5 bases). This CDR3 contains 12 residues. Germline CDR1 and CDR2: SQVTM and ANQGSEA. Trimming took 5 bases from V and 5 from J, leaving 12 bases between them. CDR3 DNA: TGCAGCGTTTGGGGCAGGGTCGAGACCCAGTACTTC. Protein product: CSVWGRVETQYF.

J is TRBJ2-5 and V is TRBV29-1; D is possibly TRBD2 (5 bases). Germline V gene lookup returns CDR1 SQVTM and CDR2 ANQGSEA. The CDR3 extends over 12 amino acids. V was pared by 5 bases and J by 1 base, with 8 bases between. CDR3 sequence (DNA): TGCAGCGTTATTGGACTCCAAGAGACCCAGTACTTC. Translating gives CSVIGLQETQYF. The full variable domain, in which reference TRBV29-1 and TRBJ2-5 provide the parts outside the CDR3, is SAVISQKPSRDICQRGTSLTIQCQVDSQVTMMFWYRQQPGQSLTLIATANQGSEATYESGFVIDKFPISRPNLTFSTLTVSNMSPEDSSIYLCSVIGLQETQYFGPGTRLLVL.

V usage is TRBV5-4 and J usage is TRBJ1-5; tentative D call: TRBD1 (6 bases). The CDR3 totals 14 residues. CDR1 and CDR2 from the germline V gene are SGHNT and YYREEE (reference sequence). The V end lost 0 bases, the J end lost 5 bases, and 9 bases lay between the germline ends. Here the CDR3 DNA reads TGTGCCAGCAGCTTGGGAGGGGGAGATCAGCCCCAGCATTTT. Protein sequence: CASSLGGGDQPQHF.

This chain links TRBV6-6 with TRBJ2-1; D is perhaps TRBD2 (6 bases). V shed 8 bases and J shed 6 bases, with 17 bases lying between them. The CDR3 spans 14 residues. Germline V gene lookup returns CDR1 MNHNY and CDR2 SVGAGI (reference sequence). DNA of the CDR3: TGTGCCAGCGAGGAGGGACTTGCGTTCAATGAGCAGTTCTTC. This gives the protein CASEEGLAFNEQFF.

The chain uses TRBV5-4 and TRBJ2-1; 8 nucleotides match TRBD2. J gave up 4 bases and V 4 bases, and 13 bases lay outside the gene matches. Germline CDR1 and CDR2: SGHNT and YYREEE (reference sequence). CDR3 length: 17 residues. The CDR3 DNA follows: TGTGCCAGCAGCCCGGGCGGAGTTAGCGGGGAGTACAATGAGCAGTTCTTC. It encodes CASSPGGVSGEYNEQFF.

The genes are TRBV6-5 and TRBJ2-7, with TRBD1 identical over 9 bases. The CDR3 spans 15 residues. Trimming at V came to 6 bases and at J to 2 bases, leaving 8 bases not matched to a gene. The germline V gene has CDR1 MNHEY and CDR2 SVGAGI. CDR3 DNA: TGTGCCAGCAGGGCGGACAGGGGAACTACCTACGAGCAGTACTTC. It codes for CASRADRGTTYEQYF.

The rearrangement joins TRBV18 to TRBJ1-1; maybe TRBD1 (6 bases). Germline V gives CDR1 KGHSH, CDR2 LQKENI. Trimming removed 3 bases from V and 4 bases from J, with 9 bases in between. This CDR3 is 13 amino acids long. The CDR3 spells CASSPQGPTEAFF. CDR3 bases: TGTGCCAGCTCACCCCAGGGGCCCACTGAAGCTTTCTTT.

This clone was observed once. DNA for the CDR3: TGTGCCAGCAGCTTAAGGCAGAGGGTCTATGAAAATGAGCAGTTCTTC. This sequence encodes CASSLRQRVYENEQFF. This sequence joins TRBV7-6 and TRBJ2-1; a possible D gene is TRBD2 (5 bases). Germline CDR1 is SGHVS and CDR2 is FNYEAQ. The V and J ends lost 2 bases and 7 bases respectively, with 18 bases between them. The CDR3 runs to 16 residues.

This clone showed up just once. V gene TRBV7-2 combines with J gene TRBJ2-7, with D possibly TRBD2 on 6 matching bases. The CDR3 spans 14 residues. Germline V CDR1 and CDR2: SGHTA, FQGNSA. V was trimmed by 2 bases and J by 1 base, leaving 9 bases between them. CDR3 DNA: TGTGCCAGCAGCTTACACCGGGGGTCCTACGAGCAGTACTTC. Amino acid sequence: CASSLHRGSYEQYF.

The chain uses TRBV27 and TRBJ2-7; 11 bases match TRBD2. Germline CDR1 MNHEY, CDR2 SMNVEV (reference sequence). The trim removed 7 bases at V and 3 bases at J, leaving 2 bases unmatched. This CDR3 region has 13 residues. As DNA, the CDR3 is TGTGCCAGCAAGCTAGCGGGGGGCTACGAGCAGTACTTC. It codes for CASKLAGGYEQYF.

The rearrangement joins TRBV5-4 to TRBJ2-1, with 8 bases that match TRBD2. CDR1 and CDR2 from the germline V gene are SGHNT and YYREEE (reference sequence). The CDR3 sequence is 15 residues long. J lost 10 bases, V lost 0 bases, and 9 bases had no gene match. The CDR3 reads CASSLAGHRGGEQFF. The DNA of the CDR3 is TGTGCCAGCAGCTTGGCCGGACACCGGGGGGGGGAGCAGTTCTTC.

V is TRBV27 and J is TRBJ2-7, with D possibly being TRBD2 (6 bases). The ends were cut back, 6 bases at V and 3 bases at J, with 18 bases in the middle. This CDR3 is built from 15 residues. From germline, CDR1 is MNHEY and CDR2 SMNVEV (reference sequence). CDR3 residues: CASRLGSPAIYEQYF. The CDR3 nucleotides are TGTGCCAGCAGACTCGGGAGCCCGGCCATCTACGAGCAGTACTTC.

The V and J genes are TRBV27 and TRBJ2-7; D gene ambiguous. The length of the CDR3 is 13 residues. Germline CDR1 and CDR2: MNHEY and SMNVEV (reference sequence). Between the trimmed V and J ends, which lost 3 bases and 1 base, there was a span of 7 bases. The CDR3 here is CASSLGLSYEQYF. The CDR3 coding sequence is TGTGCCAGCAGTTTGGGCCTTTCCTACGAGCAGTACTTC.

The chain employs TRBV4-1 and TRBJ2-1; maybe TRBD2 (5 bases). The CDR3 is 16 amino acids. Between the trimmed V and J ends, which lost 4 bases and 4 bases, there was a span of 17 bases. Germline CDR1 reads MGHRA; CDR2 reads YSYEKL. The CDR3 reads CASSPGLKVLYNEQFF. The CDR3 nucleotides read TGCGCCAGCAGCCCTGGACTGAAAGTCCTTTACAATGAGCAGTTCTTC.

This sequence joins TRBV7-2 and TRBJ2-7; D remains unclear. Trimming pared 3 bases from V and 0 bases from J, leaving 6 bases between. The germline V gene encodes CDR1 SGHTA and CDR2 FQGNSA. The CDR3 is 13 residues long. The CDR3 region is CTSSFSSSYEQYF. The CDR3 coding sequence is TGTACCAGCAGCTTCTCCAGCTCCTACGAGCAGTACTTC.

The V gene is TRBV3-1 (or the pseudogene TRBV3-2), the J gene TRBJ2-1, with 7 nucleotides matching TRBD2. The CDR3 sequence is 19 residues long. The germline gives CDR1 LGHDT, CDR2 YNNKEL (reference sequence). The V gene end was trimmed by 3 bases and the J gene end by 7 bases; junction bases not matched to a gene: 21. The CDR3 region has the DNA TGTGCCAGCAGCCATCTACCTACCCGCGGCCTAGCGGCCCTAAATGAGCAGTTCTTC. Translation: CASSHLPTRGLAALNEQFF.

There are a few counts of this clone. The chain uses TRBV3-1 (or the pseudogene TRBV3-2) and TRBJ2-2; tentative D call: TRBD2 (5 bases). Trimming cost V 11 bases and J 5 bases, with 9 bases left between them. The germline gives CDR1 LGHDT, CDR2 YNNKEL (reference sequence). The CDR3 runs 11 residues. CDR3 DNA: TGTGCCGCTCGGGGAACCGGGGAGCTGTTTTTT. Protein: CAARGTGELFF.

This rearrangement joins TRBV7-9 to TRBJ1-1; D is unresolved. The CDR3 extends over 13 amino acids. Germline V gene lookup returns CDR1 SEHNR and CDR2 FQNEAQ (reference sequence). V dropped 1 base and J dropped 3 bases, with 6 bases sitting between them. Here the CDR3 DNA reads TGTGCCAGCAGCTTAGTCGGGGACACTGAAGCTTTCTTT. Translated: CASSLVGDTEAFF.

J is TRBJ1-1 and V is TRBV6-5; D uncertain. CDR3 length: 12 amino acids. V dropped 4 bases and J dropped 1 base, with 4 bases sitting between them. Germline CDR1 MNHEY, CDR2 SVGAGI. The CDR3 reads CASSFRNTEAFF. The DNA of the CDR3 is TGTGCCAGCAGTTTCCGGAACACTGAAGCTTTCTTT.

The gene calls are TRBV11-2 and TRBJ2-7, with D unresolved. V lost 6 bases and J lost 5, with 11 bases in between. Germline CDR1 is SGHAT and CDR2 is FQNNGV. CDR3 size: 12 residues. The DNA of the CDR3 is TGTGCCAGCAGTTTCTCCTTCGACGAGCAGTACTTC. Its protein product is CASSFSFDEQYF.

The chain recombines TRBV21-1 with TRBJ2-1; the table's D call of TRBD2 was not tested on the DNA. TRBV21-1 is recorded as a pseudogene. The CDR3 extends over 16 amino acids. The CDR3 loop reads CASSNPCRSSYNEQFF. The CDR3, as DNA: TGTGCCAGCAGCAACCCTTGCCGGAGCTCCTACAATGAGCAGTTCTTC.

The chain employs TRBV21-1 and TRBJ1-5. TRBV21-1 is tagged as a pseudogene. The CDR3 sequence is 17 residues long. The CDR3 is CASSKWSRRDPNQPQHF. The CDR3 DNA reads as TGTGCCAGCAGCAAATGGTCAAGGCGGGACCCCAATCAGCCCCAGCATTTT.

In this sample, this clone turned up a few times. The chain combines TRBV5-6 with TRBJ2-1; 9 bases are shared with TRBD1. Germline lookup yields CDR1 SGHDT and CDR2 YYEEEE. After removal of 1 base from V and 2 bases from J, the junction contained 4 bases not matched to a gene. CDR3 size: 16 residues. CDR3 amino acids: CASSLWTGEAYNEQFF. As DNA, the CDR3 is TGTGCCAGCAGCTTGTGGACAGGGGAAGCCTACAATGAGCAGTTCTTC.

This clone was seen once. The rearrangement links TRBV29-1 to TRBJ2-1; a weak D match, TRBD1 (5 bases). With 4 bases removed from V and 5 bases from J, the gap between germline ends came to 12 bases. Per germline, CDR1 SQVTM and CDR2 ANQGSEA. This CDR3 spans 13 amino acids. The CDR3 DNA reads TGCAGCGTTGTAAAGGACACTCACAATGAGCAGTTCTTC. This encodes CSVVKDTHNEQFF.